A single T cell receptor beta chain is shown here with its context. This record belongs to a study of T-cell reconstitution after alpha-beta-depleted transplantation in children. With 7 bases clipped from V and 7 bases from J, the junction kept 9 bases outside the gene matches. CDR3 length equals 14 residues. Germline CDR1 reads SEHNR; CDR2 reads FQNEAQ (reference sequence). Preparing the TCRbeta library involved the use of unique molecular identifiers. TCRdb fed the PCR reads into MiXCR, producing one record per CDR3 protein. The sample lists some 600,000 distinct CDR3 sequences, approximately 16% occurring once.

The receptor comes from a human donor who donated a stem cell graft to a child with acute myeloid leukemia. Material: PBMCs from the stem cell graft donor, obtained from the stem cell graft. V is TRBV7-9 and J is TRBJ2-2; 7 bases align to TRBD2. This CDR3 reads CASTNDWEGGELFF. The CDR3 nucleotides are TGTGCCAGCACAAACGATTGGGAGGGCGGGGAGCTGTTTTTT.